This note documents a single T cell receptor beta chain sequence. The antigen this receptor binds is unknown. The input lacks base qualities; no much larger clone sits a single base away. From the cysteine up to the phenylalanine, the CDR3 has a length of 20 residues. Of the read, only the CDR3 DNA is kept; its 60 bases are in frame from base 1. Clipping removes 6 bases from V and 0 bases from J, with 17 as the unmatched junction base count. CDR1 and CDR2 are drawn from the germline V gene (reference sequence): MNHNY, SVGAGI. The data belong to a study of control samples from healthy donors and cancer patients (TCRdb year 2020). The receptor library was made with the immunoSEQ multiplex PCR assay. TCRdb carries this immuneACCESS record with in-frame sequences only. Its versions omit some clonotypes, under half of them owing to an unresolved V gene in the studies checked, with the rest unexplained. The sample data list 250,000 to 300,000 clones, and over 75% of these were observed just once. The ten largest clones take up about 14% of the sample.

The V and J segments used are TRBV6-6 and TRBJ1-2; 12 of the junction bases match TRBD1. Source material: PBMCs. This receptor was identified in a woman aged 55-70 years with lung cancer. The nucleotide sequence is given as TGTGCCAGCAGCGGGACAGGGGGCTTAGAATCGTTCCTAACTAACTATGGCTACACCTTC. Translated, it reads CASSGTGGLESFLTNYGYTF.